The clone carrying this TCR beta chain was counted ten times or more. The antigen remains unidentified. This sample is drawn from a study of Graves' ophthalmopathy and Graves' hyperthyroidism. Study summary: Blood was drawn at initial diagnosis, before any treatment. Broader study findings: A 13-signature model separated ophthalmopathy from stable hyperthyroidism, reaching around 88% sensitivity and roughly 82% specificity cross-validated.

TCR beta CDR3 regions were amplified from RNA transcripts. Second-round multiplex PCR came after first-round RT-PCR with HTBI primers. TCRdb re-derived calls from the multiplex PCR reads in MiXCR, one entry per CDR3 protein. Altogether 340,000 or so distinct CDR3 sequences are present, about a sixth being singletons, with the ten largest covering about 12%. V was cut by 3 bases and J by 5 bases, with 14 bases left in between. There are 14 residues in the CDR3. Germline CDR1 reads MNHEY; CDR2 reads SMNVEV (reference sequence). The chain recombines TRBV27 with TRBJ2-7; D is possibly TRBD2 (5 bases). The source of this sequence is an adult man with Graves' ophthalmopathy. The sequencing sample was made of peripheral blood. The CDR3 sequence: CASSFSESPHEQYF. The CDR3 nucleotides read TGTGCCAGCAGTTTTAGCGAGAGTCCCCACGAGCAGTACTTC.